The sequence of this T cell receptor beta chain was determined in a study of PD-L1 blockade in urothelial cancer. In the case of this clone: The junction departs from germline at one end; a sequencing error may be responsible.

The protocol was immunoSEQ multiplex PCR, while the TCRdb copy is restricted to in-frame clones and leaves out a portion. This table has some 22,000 clones, nearly 90% appearing once. Germline V lookup: CDR1 SQVTM, CDR2 ANQGSEA. The CDR3 totals 13 residues. The chain employs TRBV29-1 and TRBJ2-7, with 10 bases identical to TRBD1. This TCR was recovered from a woman in her sixties or seventies with urothelial cancer. The sample was PBMCs, taken around atezolizumab (anti-PD-L1) treatment. CDR3 loop: CSVHDSRQGAPLF. Here the CDR3 DNA reads TGCAGCGTTCATGATTCCCGACAGGGGGCTCCCCTCTTC.